This TCR beta chain was recorded in a study of T cells and Merkel cell carcinoma outcomes. The study's findings and limits: Repertoire plus T-cell density reportedly predicted Merkel cell carcinoma outcomes.

This CDR3 has 13 amino acids. Trimming cost V 6 bases and J 3 bases, with 14 bases left between them. Germline CDR1 SQVTM, CDR2 ANQGSEA. Assay used: immunoSEQ multiplex PCR; TCRdb lists only in-frame clones, some missing. The sample holds about 1,000 clones, around 89% seen once. As concerns this clone: Its antigen is unidentified.

The rearrangement uses TRBV29-1 and TRBJ2-5; unclear D gene. Material: tumor tissue from Merkel cell carcinoma. The sequence derives from a human donor with Merkel cell carcinoma. The CDR3 bases are TGCAGCGTGGAGCCCCGGATCAAAGAGACCCAGTACTTC. This gives the protein CSVEPRIKETQYF.